These T cell receptor beta chains were read from a single sample in a study of T cells in Graves' hyperthyroidism and ophthalmopathy. TCRdb ran MiXCR on the multiplex PCR reads and lists one entry per CDR3 protein. The repertoire includes about 590,000 distinct CDR3 sequences, 11% to 15% of them detected once, and more than 6% sits in the top ten. Material for sequencing was blood. These TCRs come from a woman aged 18-29 years with Graves' ophthalmopathy. The CDR3 runs from the conserved cysteine through the conserved F or W. Fields, in order: D gene, V gene, clone size, J gene, CDR3 protein, CDR3 DNA. D genes are given only for firm matches. Clone size is given for some rows only: seen once, a few or many times, or a class if the clone is expanded.

-	TRBV19	few	TRBJ1-3	CASSTLTGNTIYF	TGTGCCAGTAGTACCTTAACGGGAAACACCATATATTTT
-	TRBV3-1	-	TRBJ1-3	CASSQGWTAGNTIYF	TGTGCCAGCAGCCAAGGGTGGACGGCTGGAAACACCATATATTTT
-	TRBV9	few	TRBJ2-7	CASSAGGGTAYEQYF	TGTGCCAGCAGCGCCGGAGGGGGGACGGCCTACGAGCAGTACTTC
-	TRBV12-3/TRBV12-4	many	TRBJ1-1	CASSPLVSEAFF	TGTGCCAGCAGTCCATTAGTTAGTGAAGCTTTCTTT
-	TRBV7-3	many	TRBJ2-3	CASSSGALASTDTQYF	TGTGCCAGCTCGTCCGGGGCACTCGCTAGCACAGATACGCAGTATTTT
-	TRBV18	-	TRBJ1-1	CASSPPSQNGAFF	TGTGCCAGCTCACCACCCTCGCAGAATGGAGCTTTCTTT
TRBD2	TRBV12-3/TRBV12-4	-	TRBJ2-7	CASSFWATGGAGDEQYF	TGTGCCAGCAGTTTCTGGGCAACGGGGGGGGCCGGGGACGAGCAGTACTTC
-	TRBV18	-	TRBJ1-2	CASSQNTRDVGGYGYTF	TGTGCCAGCTCACAAAATACCCGGGACGTGGGAGGCTATGGCTACACCTTC
-	TRBV7-8	many	TRBJ2-2	CASSWAQGTGELFF	TGTGCCAGCAGCTGGGCACAGGGCACCGGGGAGCTGTTTTTT
TRBD1	TRBV11-3	many	TRBJ2-5	CASSSRDREETQYF	TGTGCCAGCAGCTCCCGGGACAGGGAAGAGACCCAGTACTTC
TRBD1	TRBV4-1	-	TRBJ2-3	CASSRGTGTGSTDTQYF	TGCGCCAGCAGCCGGGGAACCGGGACAGGGTCTACAGATACGCAGTATTTT
TRBD1	TRBV12-3/TRBV12-4	few	TRBJ1-6	CASGQGGNSPLHF	TGTGCCAGCGGGCAGGGGGGGAATTCACCCCTCCACTTT
-	TRBV6-1	many	TRBJ2-3	CASSRRFRESTDTQYF	TGTGCCAGCAGCCGCCGTTTCAGGGAGAGCACAGATACGCAGTATTTT
-	TRBV12-3/TRBV12-4	many	TRBJ1-1	CASSLGQTFPNTEAFF	TGTGCCAGCAGTCTGGGCCAAACCTTCCCAAACACTGAAGCTTTCTTT
TRBD1	TRBV11-2	many	TRBJ2-1	CASSRPGQRLYNEQFF	TGTGCCAGCAGCAGACCGGGACAGCGGCTTTACAATGAGCAGTTCTTC
-	TRBV5-6	few	TRBJ2-7	CASSLAITDSTYEQYF	TGTGCCAGCAGCTTGGCGATTACGGACAGCACCTACGAGCAGTACTTC
-	TRBV7-9	many	TRBJ1-2	CASSVQGSNYGYTF	TGTGCCAGCAGCGTTCAGGGTTCAAACTATGGCTACACCTTC
TRBD1	TRBV20-1	many	TRBJ2-7	CSASQGREQYF	TGCAGTGCTTCACAGGGGCGGGAGCAGTACTTC
TRBD2	TRBV6-1	many	TRBJ2-3	CASRLGGFGDTQYF	TGTGCCAGTAGGCTGGGGGGGTTCGGAGATACGCAGTATTTT
TRBD1	TRBV20-1	-	TRBJ2-7	CSLDRGFPYEQYF	TGCAGTTTGGACAGGGGTTTTCCCTACGAGCAGTACTTC
-	TRBV6-1	many	TRBJ2-6	CASSGGSGANVLTF	TGTGCCAGCAGTGGTGGCTCTGGGGCCAACGTCCTGACTTTC
-	TRBV5-1	many	TRBJ1-1	CASSQASGQNTEAFF	TGCGCCAGCAGCCAGGCTTCGGGACAGAACACTGAAGCTTTCTTT
TRBD2	TRBV2	many	TRBJ2-1	CASSTGLAGGSGQFF	TGTGCCAGCAGTACGGGACTAGCGGGAGGGAGTGGGCAGTTCTTC
-	TRBV24-1	few	TRBJ2-7	CATSESKRDRNLYEQYF	TGTGCCACCAGTGAGTCGAAGCGGGACAGGAACCTCTACGAGCAGTACTTC
TRBD2	TRBV20-1	many	TRBJ2-3	CSARRTSEVDTQYF	TGCAGTGCTAGACGGACTAGCGAGGTAGATACGCAGTATTTT
-	TRBV12-3/TRBV12-4	many	TRBJ2-1	CASSFPKGVPSYNEQFF	TGTGCCAGCAGTTTTCCCAAGGGGGTCCCCTCCTACAATGAGCAGTTCTTC
-	TRBV28	many	TRBJ2-3	CASSLLGSTDTQYF	TGTGCCAGCAGTCTCCTTGGGAGCACAGATACGCAGTATTTT
-	TRBV4-1	few	TRBJ2-7	CASSQDQRGYEQYF	TGCGCCAGCAGCCAAGATCAGAGGGGTTACGAGCAGTACTTC
TRBD2	TRBV19	-	TRBJ2-7	CASIPGTSDSYEQYF	TGTGCCAGTATCCCCGGGACTAGCGACTCCTACGAGCAGTACTTC
-	TRBV10-3	few	TRBJ2-7	CAISGGRQFSWEQYF	TGTGCCATCAGTGGGGGGCGGCAGTTCTCCTGGGAGCAGTACTTC
TRBD1	TRBV28	many	TRBJ1-1	CASSLGTGVWRNTEAFF	TGTGCCAGCAGTTTGGGGACAGGGGTGTGGAGGAACACTGAAGCTTTCTTT
-	TRBV6-1	-	TRBJ2-1	CASRPWRARGEQFF	TGTGCCAGCAGACCTTGGAGGGCCAGAGGTGAGCAGTTCTTC
TRBD1	TRBV6-2/TRBV6-3	many	TRBJ1-1	CASSRDVRSRTGMNTEAFF	TGTGCCAGCAGTCGGGACGTCCGGTCGCGGACAGGAATGAACACTGAAGCTTTCTTT
TRBD2	TRBV5-1	-	TRBJ2-1	CASSPWASGGPHEQFF	TGCGCCAGCAGCCCCTGGGCTAGCGGGGGGCCCCATGAGCAGTTCTTC
-	TRBV28	-	TRBJ2-7	CASEPAGQNYEQYF	TGTGCCAGCGAACCCGCGGGACAAAACTACGAGCAGTACTTC
-	TRBV20-1	few	TRBJ2-1	CSARSLTTRSSYNEQFF	TGCAGTGCAAGGTCGCTAACAACCAGGAGCTCCTACAATGAGCAGTTCTTC
-	TRBV7-3	many	TRBJ2-7	CASSLSPAGSSYEQYF	TGTGCCAGCAGCTTAAGCCCAGCGGGTAGCTCCTACGAGCAGTACTTC
TRBD2	TRBV24-1	-	TRBJ2-1	CATSDRTSGTYNEQFF	TGTGCCACCAGTGATCGGACTAGCGGGACGTATAATGAGCAGTTCTTC
-	TRBV6-1	many	TRBJ1-2	CASAQGNWYGYTF	TGTGCCAGCGCCCAGGGCAATTGGTATGGCTACACCTTC
TRBD1	TRBV3-1	many	TRBJ1-4	CASSHRGPNEKLFF	TGTGCCAGCAGCCACAGGGGGCCTAATGAAAAACTGTTTTTT
-	TRBV28	-	TRBJ1-1	CASSYRDGGEAFF	TGTGCCAGCAGTTACCGGGACGGGGGTGAAGCTTTCTTT
TRBD1	TRBV6-1	few	TRBJ2-5	CASSDRGRFEYF	TGTGCCAGCAGCGACAGGGGCCGTTTTGAGTACTTC
-	TRBV12-3/TRBV12-4	many	TRBJ2-4	CASSTFRATKNIQYF	TGTGCCAGCAGTACCTTTCGTGCTACCAAAAACATTCAGTACTTC
TRBD2	TRBV9	few	TRBJ2-7	CASSVDGGTTYEQYF	TGTGCCAGCAGCGTAGACGGGGGGACGACCTACGAGCAGTACTTC
TRBD2	TRBV6-1	many	TRBJ2-1	CASYGLAGAHEQFF	TGTGCCAGCTACGGACTAGCGGGAGCCCATGAGCAGTTCTTC
-	TRBV5-4	-	TRBJ1-3	CASSTPQGPGNTIYF	TGTGCCAGCAGTACTCCTCAGGGCCCTGGAAACACCATATATTTT
-	TRBV6-9	-	TRBJ2-7	CASSYGSNYEQYF	TGTGCCAGCAGTTATGGGAGTAACTACGAGCAGTACTTC
-	TRBV7-9	-	TRBJ1-1	CASNRQVNRGPGRTEAFF	TGTGCCAGCAACCGGCAGGTTAACCGGGGCCCGGGGAGGACTGAAGCTTTCTTT
-	TRBV30	many	TRBJ1-2	CAWSVAGNYGYTF	TGTGCCTGGAGTGTCGCAGGGAACTATGGCTACACCTTC
TRBD1	TRBV7-2	many	TRBJ2-5	CASSLGGTGGQETQYF	TGTGCCAGCAGCTTAGGCGGGACAGGGGGTCAAGAGACCCAGTACTTC
-	TRBV20-1	many	TRBJ2-7	CSPLSYEQYF	TGCAGCCCCCTCTCCTACGAGCAGTACTTC
TRBD1	TRBV19	-	TRBJ1-5	CASSPGTGQGSNQPQHF	TGTGCCAGTAGCCCCGGGACAGGCCAGGGGAGCAATCAGCCCCAGCATTTT
TRBD2	TRBV20-1	few	TRBJ2-1	CSARPLGAGVRGGDNEQFF	TGCAGTGCTAGACCCCTAGGAGCGGGAGTAAGGGGGGGGGACAATGAGCAGTTCTTC
TRBD2	TRBV27	few	TRBJ2-7	CASSLGFSGSYEQYF	TGTGCCAGCAGTTTAGGGTTTAGCGGGAGTTACGAGCAGTACTTC
-	TRBV27	many	TRBJ2-7	CASSFTPSYEQYF	TGTGCCAGCAGTTTCACCCCATCCTACGAGCAGTACTTC